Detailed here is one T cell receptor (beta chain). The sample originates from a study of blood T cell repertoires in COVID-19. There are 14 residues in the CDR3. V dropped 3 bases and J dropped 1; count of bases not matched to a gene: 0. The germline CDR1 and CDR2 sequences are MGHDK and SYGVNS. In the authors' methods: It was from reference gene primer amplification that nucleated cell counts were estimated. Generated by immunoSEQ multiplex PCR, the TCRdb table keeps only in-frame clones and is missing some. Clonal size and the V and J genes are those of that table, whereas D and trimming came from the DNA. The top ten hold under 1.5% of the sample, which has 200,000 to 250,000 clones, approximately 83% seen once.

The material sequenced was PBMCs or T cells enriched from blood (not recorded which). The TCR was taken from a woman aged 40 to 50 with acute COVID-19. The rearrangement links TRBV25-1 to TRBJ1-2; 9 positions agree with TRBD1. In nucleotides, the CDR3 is TGTGCCAGCAGTGAGGGACAGGGTAACTATGGCTACACCTTC. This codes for CASSEGQGNYGYTF.